The sequence of this T cell receptor (beta chain) was determined in a study of control samples from healthy donors and cancer patients (dated by TCRdb to between 2020 and 2021). In regard to this clone: This clone's antigen is unknown. No per-base quality is available; no much larger clone lies one base away.

Library preparation employed the immunoSEQ multiplex PCR assay. Entries here come from immuneACCESS through TCRdb and include only in-frame sequences with V and J called. Some clones fail to appear in such tables; in the studies checked, an unresolved V gene covers under half of the shortfall, and the cause of the remainder is unknown. In this sample the table shows about 120,000 clones, approximately 88% of which occur a single time. The top ten hold roughly 3.3% of the sample. This receptor was taken from a man aged 35 to 55 in good health. Sequencing input: blood.

The DNA is as follows: TGCGCCAGCAGCTCGACCGTAGCGGGGGGCCATGGAGATACGCAGTATTTT. It specifies CASSSTVAGGHGDTQYF. The chain was built from TRBV5-1 and TRBJ2-3; TRBD2 fits 10 bases in the junction. The CDR3 covers 17 residues, taking in both the cysteine and the phenylalanine. CDR3 DNA only is kept here, 51 bases in frame from base 1. Here V drops 3 bases and J drops 5 bases, and the junction holds 12 bases not matched to any gene. CDR1 and CDR2, per the germline V gene, are SGHRS and YFSETQ.